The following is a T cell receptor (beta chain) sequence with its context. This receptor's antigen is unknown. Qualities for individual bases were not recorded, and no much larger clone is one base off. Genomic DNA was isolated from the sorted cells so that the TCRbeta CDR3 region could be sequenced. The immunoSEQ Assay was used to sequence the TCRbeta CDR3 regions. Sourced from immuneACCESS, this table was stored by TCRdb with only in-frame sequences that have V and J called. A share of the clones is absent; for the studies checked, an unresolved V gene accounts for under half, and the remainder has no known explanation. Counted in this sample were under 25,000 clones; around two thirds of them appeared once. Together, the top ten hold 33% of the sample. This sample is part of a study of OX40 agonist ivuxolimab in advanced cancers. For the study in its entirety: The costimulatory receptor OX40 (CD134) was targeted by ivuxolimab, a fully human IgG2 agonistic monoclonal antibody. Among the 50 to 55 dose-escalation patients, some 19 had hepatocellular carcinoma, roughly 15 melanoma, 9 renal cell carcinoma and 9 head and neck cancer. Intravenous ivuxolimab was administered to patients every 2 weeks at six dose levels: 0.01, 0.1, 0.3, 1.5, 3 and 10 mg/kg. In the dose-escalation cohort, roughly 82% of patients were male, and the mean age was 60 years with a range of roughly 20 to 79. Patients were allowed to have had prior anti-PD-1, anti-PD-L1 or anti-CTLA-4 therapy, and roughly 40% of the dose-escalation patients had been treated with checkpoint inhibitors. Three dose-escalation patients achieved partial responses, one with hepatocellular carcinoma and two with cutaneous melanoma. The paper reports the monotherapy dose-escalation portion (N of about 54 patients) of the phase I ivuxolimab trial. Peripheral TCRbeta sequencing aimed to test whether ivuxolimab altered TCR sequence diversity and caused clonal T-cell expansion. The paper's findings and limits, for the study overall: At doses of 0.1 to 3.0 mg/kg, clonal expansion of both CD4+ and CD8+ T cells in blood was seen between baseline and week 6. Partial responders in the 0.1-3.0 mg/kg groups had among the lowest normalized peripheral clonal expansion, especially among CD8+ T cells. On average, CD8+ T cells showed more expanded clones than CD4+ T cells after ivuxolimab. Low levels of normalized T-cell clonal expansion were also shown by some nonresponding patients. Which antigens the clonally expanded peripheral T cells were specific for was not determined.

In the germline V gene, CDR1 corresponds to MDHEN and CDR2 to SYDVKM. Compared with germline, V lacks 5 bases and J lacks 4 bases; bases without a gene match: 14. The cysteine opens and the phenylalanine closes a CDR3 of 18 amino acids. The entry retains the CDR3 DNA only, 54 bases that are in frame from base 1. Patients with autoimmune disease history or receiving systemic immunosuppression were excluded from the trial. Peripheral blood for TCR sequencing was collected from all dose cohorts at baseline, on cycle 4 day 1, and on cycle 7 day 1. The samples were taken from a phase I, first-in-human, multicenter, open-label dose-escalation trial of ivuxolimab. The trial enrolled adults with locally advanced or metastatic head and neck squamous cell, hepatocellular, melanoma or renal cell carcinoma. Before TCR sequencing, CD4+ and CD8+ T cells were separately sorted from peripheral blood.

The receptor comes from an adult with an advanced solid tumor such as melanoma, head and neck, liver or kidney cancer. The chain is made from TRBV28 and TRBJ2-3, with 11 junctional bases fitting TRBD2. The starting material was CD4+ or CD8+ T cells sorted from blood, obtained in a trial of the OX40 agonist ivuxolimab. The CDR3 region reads CASSLMIAGGVSADTQYF. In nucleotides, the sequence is TGTGCCAGCAGTCTTATGATAGCGGGGGGGGTTAGCGCAGATACGCAGTATTTT.